These 6 T cell receptor beta chains came from one sample sequenced in a study of T cell responses to AZD1222 COVID-19 vaccine. Using immunoSEQ multiplex PCR, the repertoire was profiled, and TCRdb retains in-frame clones only, with some absent. The sample comprises 96,000 or so clones, approximately 90% of which are singletons, and 1.5% to 2% rests with the top ten. This specimen consisted of peripheral blood, obtained on day 0 of AZD1222 vaccination. The receptor set was obtained from an adult in good health.

The rearrangement links TRBV6-5 to TRBJ1-1, with TRBD1 matching 9 bases. This CDR3 contains 14 residues. V dropped 6 bases and J dropped 6; count of bases not matched to a gene: 8. CDR1 and CDR2 from the germline V gene are MNHEY and SVGAGI. The CDR3 loop is CASRNRGLFAEAFF. In nucleotides, the CDR3 is TGTGCCAGCAGGAACAGGGGGCTATTCGCTGAAGCTTTCTTT.

This clone has only a few counts. The genes are TRBV28 and TRBJ1-2; no firm D call. There are 15 residues in the CDR3. Trimming left V 5 bases short and J 2 bases short, with 15 bases between. Germline CDR1 MDHEN, CDR2 SYDVKM. The CDR3 DNA reads as TGTGCCAGCAGTCGCAATCGTGGCGGCAACTATGGCTACACCTTC. Its protein product is CASSRNRGGNYGYTF.

The chain recombines TRBV5-8 with TRBJ1-5; TRBD1 agrees at 10 bases. Germline CDR1 SGHTS, CDR2 YDEGEE. The length of the CDR3 is 18 residues. J was trimmed by 0 bases and V by 3 bases; bases with no gene match: 9. DNA for the CDR3: TGTGCCAGCAGCTCGCGGGACAGGGGCCTATATAGCAATCAGCCCCAGCATTTT. Its protein is CASSSRDRGLYSNQPQHF.

V and J are TRBV11-2 and TRBJ1-2, with a possible D match to TRBD1 (6 bases). Per germline, CDR1 SGHAT and CDR2 FQNNGV. The CDR3 consists of 14 residues. Trimming pared 4 bases from V and 6 bases from J, leaving 15 bases between. In nucleotides, the CDR3 is TGTGCCAGCAGCTCAGACGCAAACAGGGATGGCTACACCTTC. Its protein product is CASSSDANRDGYTF.

Only one count was recorded for this clone. The rearrangement uses TRBV5-6 and TRBJ2-7; no definite D call. CDR3 length: 13 residues. Germline V gene sequence: CDR1 SGHDT, CDR2 YYEEEE. V lost 0 bases and J lost 5, with 9 bases in between. The CDR3 protein is CASSLGARDEQYF. In DNA, the CDR3 is TGTGCCAGCAGCTTGGGTGCCAGAGACGAGCAGTACTTC.

CDR3 loop: CASSPGRGNSPLHF. CDR3 nucleotide sequence: TGTGCCAGCAGTCCCGGACGCGGCAATTCACCCCTCCACTTT. This chain links TRBV6-5 with TRBJ1-6; D remains ambiguous. This CDR3 is built from 14 residues. The V gene's germline CDR1 is MNHEY and CDR2 SVGAGI. V dropped 5 bases and J dropped 7 bases, with 12 bases sitting between them.